This is a list of T cell receptor beta chains from one sample in a study of neoadjuvant nivolumab and ipilimumab in lung cancer. Profiled with immunoSEQ multiplex PCR; TCRdb holds only in-frame clones, not every one. In the table there are approximately 40,000 clones, roughly 87% of which are singletons. The starting material was peripheral blood, obtained before neoadjuvant nivolumab, alone or with ipilimumab. Receptors were obtained from an adult with non-small cell lung cancer. The CDR3 runs from the conserved cysteine through the conserved F or W. Fields, in order: J gene, V gene, CDR3 length, CDR3 protein.

J: TRBJ2-5
V: TRBV7-2
length: 13
CDR3: CASSRSLQETQYF

J: TRBJ2-1
V: TRBV27
length: 14
CDR3: CASSFRGGFNEQFF

J: TRBJ2-7
V: TRBV14
length: 15
CDR3: CASSLLAEHTYEQYF

J: TRBJ2-2
V: TRBV30
length: 16
CDR3: CAWIMKQGAYTGELFF

J: TRBJ1-4
V: TRBV29-1
length: 13
CDR3: CSVEDRWGEKLFF

J: TRBJ2-2
V: TRBV6-4
length: 15
CDR3: CASSVEASHTGELFF

J: TRBJ2-5
V: TRBV5-1
length: 14
CDR3: CASSPGQGMETQYF

J: TRBJ1-1
V: TRBV7-9
length: 15
CDR3: CASSYYRERSTEAFF

J: TRBJ2-7
V: TRBV30
length: 13
CDR3: CAWSKNRGEREYF

J: TRBJ2-5
V: TRBV29-1
length: 16
CDR3: CSAAIGTSGIRETQYF

J: TRBJ2-7
V: TRBV28
length: 14
CDR3: CASSPQDRDAEQYF

J: TRBJ2-7
V: TRBV5-1
length: 16
CDR3: CASSLGPGTGGYEQYF

J: TRBJ2-3
V: TRBV9
length: 16
CDR3: CASSDKLADSTDTQYF

J: TRBJ1-2
V: TRBV11-2
length: 15
CDR3: CASSHWGVLNYGYTF

J: TRBJ1-2
V: TRBV6-1
length: 12
CDR3: CASSESDYGYTF

J: TRBJ2-7
V: TRBV7-6
length: 16
CDR3: CASSPTSAGTAYEQYF

J: TRBJ1-5
V: TRBV7-2
length: 16
CDR3: CASSLAGGVSNQPQHF

J: TRBJ1-2
V: TRBV25-1
length: 13
CDR3: CASSGRGSYGYTF